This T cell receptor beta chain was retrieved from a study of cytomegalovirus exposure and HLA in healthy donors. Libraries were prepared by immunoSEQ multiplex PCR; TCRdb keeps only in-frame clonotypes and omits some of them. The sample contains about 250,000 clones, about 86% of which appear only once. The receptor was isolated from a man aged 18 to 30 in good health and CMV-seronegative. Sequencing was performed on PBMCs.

In DNA, the CDR3 is TGCGCCAGCAGCCATCCCCCCGACAGCTTAAATGAAAAACTGTTTTTT. This gives the protein CASSHPPDSLNEKLFF. The V call is TRBV4-1, the J call TRBJ1-4, with a tentative D call TRBD1 (5 bases). V was shortened by 3 bases and J by 5 bases, with 16 bases between the two germline ends. Per the germline V gene, CDR1 is MGHRA and CDR2 is YSYEKL. This CDR3 contains 16 residues.